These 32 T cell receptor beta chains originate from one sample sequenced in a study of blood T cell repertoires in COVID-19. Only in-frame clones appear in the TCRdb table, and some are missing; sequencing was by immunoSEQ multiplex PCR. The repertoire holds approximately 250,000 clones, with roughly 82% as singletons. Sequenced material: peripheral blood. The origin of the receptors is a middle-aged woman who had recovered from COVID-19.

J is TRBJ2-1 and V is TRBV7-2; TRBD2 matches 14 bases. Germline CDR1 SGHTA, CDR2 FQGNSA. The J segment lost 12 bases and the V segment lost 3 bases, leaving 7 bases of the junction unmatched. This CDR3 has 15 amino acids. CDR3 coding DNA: TGTGCCAGCAGCTTGACTAGCGGGGGGGACGTAGCGCAGTTCTTC. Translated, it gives CASSLTSGGDVAQFF.

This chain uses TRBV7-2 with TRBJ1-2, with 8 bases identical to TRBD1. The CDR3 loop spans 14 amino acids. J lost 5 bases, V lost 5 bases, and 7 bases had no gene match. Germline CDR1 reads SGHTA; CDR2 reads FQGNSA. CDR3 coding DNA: TGTGCCAGCAGCCGCGAGGACAGGGTTTATGGCTACACCTTC. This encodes CASSREDRVYGYTF.

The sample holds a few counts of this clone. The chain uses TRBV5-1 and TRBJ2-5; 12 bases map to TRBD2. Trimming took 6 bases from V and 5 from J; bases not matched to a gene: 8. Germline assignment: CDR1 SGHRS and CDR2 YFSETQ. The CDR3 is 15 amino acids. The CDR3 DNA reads TGCGCCAGCACCCCTAGCGGGGGGGCTGGGGAGACCCAGTACTTC. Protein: CASTPSGGAGETQYF.

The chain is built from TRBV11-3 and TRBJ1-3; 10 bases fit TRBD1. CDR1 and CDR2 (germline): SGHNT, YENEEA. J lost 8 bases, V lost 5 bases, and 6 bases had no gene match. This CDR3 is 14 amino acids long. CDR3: CASSTRDRGDTIYF. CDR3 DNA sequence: TGTGCCAGCAGCACACGGGACAGGGGAGACACCATATATTTT. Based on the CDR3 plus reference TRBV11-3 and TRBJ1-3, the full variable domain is EAGVVQSPRYKIIEKKQPVAFWCNPISGHNTLYWYLQNLGQGPELLIRYENEEAVDDSQLPKDRFSAERLKGVDSTLKIQPAELGDSAVYLCASSTRDRGDTIYFGEGSWLTVV.

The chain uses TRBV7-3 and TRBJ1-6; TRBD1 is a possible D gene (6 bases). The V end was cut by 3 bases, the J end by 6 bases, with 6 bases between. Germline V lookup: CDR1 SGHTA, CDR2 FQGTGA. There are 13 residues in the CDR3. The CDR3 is CASSLDSNSPLHF. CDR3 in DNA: TGTGCCAGCAGCTTGGACAGTAATTCACCCCTCCACTTT.

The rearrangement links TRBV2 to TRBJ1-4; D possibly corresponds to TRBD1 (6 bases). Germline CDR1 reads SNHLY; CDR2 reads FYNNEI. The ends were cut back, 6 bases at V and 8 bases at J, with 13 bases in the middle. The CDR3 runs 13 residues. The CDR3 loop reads CASRRATGEKLFF. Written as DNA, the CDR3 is TGTGCCAGCAGGAGGGCCACAGGGGAAAAACTGTTTTTT. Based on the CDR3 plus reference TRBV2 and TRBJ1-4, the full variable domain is EPEVTQTPSHQVTQMGQEVILRCVPISNHLYFYWYRQILGQKVEFLVSFYNNEISEKSEIFDDQFSVERPDGSNFTLKIRSTKLEDSAMYFCASRRATGEKLFFGSGTQLSVL.

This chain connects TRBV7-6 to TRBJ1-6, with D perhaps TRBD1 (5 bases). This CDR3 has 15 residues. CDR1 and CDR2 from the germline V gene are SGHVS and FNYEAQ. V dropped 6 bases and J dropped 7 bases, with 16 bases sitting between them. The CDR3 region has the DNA TGTGCCAGCAGAGCGGGACCGACAATCAATTCACCCCTCCACTTT. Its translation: CASRAGPTINSPLHF. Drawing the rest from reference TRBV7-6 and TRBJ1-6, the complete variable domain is GAGVSQSPRYKVTKRGQDVALRCDPISGHVSLYWYRQALGQGPEFLTYFNYEAQQDKSGLPNDRFSAERPEGSISTLTIQRTEQRDSAMYRCASRAGPTINSPLHFGNGTRLTVT.

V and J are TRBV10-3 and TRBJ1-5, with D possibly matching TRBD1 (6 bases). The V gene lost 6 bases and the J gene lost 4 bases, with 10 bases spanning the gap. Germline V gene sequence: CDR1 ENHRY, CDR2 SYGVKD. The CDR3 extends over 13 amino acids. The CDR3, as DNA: TGTGCCATCAGCAGACAGGTTAATCAGCCCCAGCATTTT. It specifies CAISRQVNQPQHF.

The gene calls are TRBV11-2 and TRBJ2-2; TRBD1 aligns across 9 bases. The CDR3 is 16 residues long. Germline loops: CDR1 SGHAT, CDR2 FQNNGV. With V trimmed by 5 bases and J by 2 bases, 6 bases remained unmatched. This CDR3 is CASSLRTGDNTGELFF. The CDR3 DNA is TGTGCCAGCAGCCTCCGGACAGGGGATAACACCGGGGAGCTGTTTTTT.

The CDR3 DNA follows: TGCGCCAGCAGCTTGGCCGGAGGACTAGAAGCAGATACGCAGTATTTT. Protein: CASSLAGGLEADTQYF. The chain links TRBV5-1 to TRBJ2-3; 7 nucleotides match TRBD2. CDR3 length: 16 amino acids. Germline trimming cut 0 bases from V and 4 bases from J; bases unmatched to any gene: 8. Germline V gene sequence: CDR1 SGHRS, CDR2 YFSETQ.

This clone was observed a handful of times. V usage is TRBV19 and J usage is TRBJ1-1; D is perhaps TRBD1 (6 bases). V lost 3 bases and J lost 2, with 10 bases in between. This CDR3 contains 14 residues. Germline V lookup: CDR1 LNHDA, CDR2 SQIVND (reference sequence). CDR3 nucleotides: TGTGCCAGTAGTATTCGGACAGTAAACACTGAAGCTTTCTTT. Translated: CASSIRTVNTEAFF.

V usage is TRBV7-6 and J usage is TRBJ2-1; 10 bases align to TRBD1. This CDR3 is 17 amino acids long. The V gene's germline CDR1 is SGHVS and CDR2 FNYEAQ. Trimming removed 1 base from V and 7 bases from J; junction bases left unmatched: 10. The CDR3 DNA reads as TGTGCCAGCAGCTTAGACCCCCGGGACAGGGGTTTTAATGAGCAGTTCTTC. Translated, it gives CASSLDPRDRGFNEQFF. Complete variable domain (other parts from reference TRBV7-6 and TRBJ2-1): GAGVSQSPRYKVTKRGQDVALRCDPISGHVSLYWYRQALGQGPEFLTYFNYEAQQDKSGLPNDRFSAERPEGSISTLTIQRTEQRDSAMYRCASSLDPRDRGFNEQFFGPGTRLTVL.

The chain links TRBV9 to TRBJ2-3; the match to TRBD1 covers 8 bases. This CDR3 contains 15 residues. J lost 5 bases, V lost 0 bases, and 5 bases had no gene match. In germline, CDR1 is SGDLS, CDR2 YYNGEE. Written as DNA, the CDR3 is TGTGCCAGCAGCGTAGAAGGAACAGGGGGAGATACGCAGTATTTT. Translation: CASSVEGTGGDTQYF.

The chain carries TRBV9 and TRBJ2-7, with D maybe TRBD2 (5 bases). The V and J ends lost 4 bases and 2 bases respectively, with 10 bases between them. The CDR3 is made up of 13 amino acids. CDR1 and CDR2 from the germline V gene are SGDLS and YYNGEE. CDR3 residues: CASSPGGPYEQYF. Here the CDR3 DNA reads TGTGCCAGCAGCCCTGGCGGGCCCTACGAGCAGTACTTC.

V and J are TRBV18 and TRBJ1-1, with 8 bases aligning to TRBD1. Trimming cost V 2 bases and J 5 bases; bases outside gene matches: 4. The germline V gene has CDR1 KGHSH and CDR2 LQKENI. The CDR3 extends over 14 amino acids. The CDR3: CASSPSGGRTEAFF. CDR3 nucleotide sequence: TGTGCCAGCTCACCATCAGGGGGCCGGACTGAAGCTTTCTTT.

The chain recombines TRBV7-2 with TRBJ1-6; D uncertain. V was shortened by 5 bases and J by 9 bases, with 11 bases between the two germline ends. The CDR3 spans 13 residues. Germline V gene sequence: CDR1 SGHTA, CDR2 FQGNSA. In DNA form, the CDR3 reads TGTGCCAGCAGCCAAACTCGAGGTTCACCCCTCCACTTT. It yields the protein CASSQTRGSPLHF.

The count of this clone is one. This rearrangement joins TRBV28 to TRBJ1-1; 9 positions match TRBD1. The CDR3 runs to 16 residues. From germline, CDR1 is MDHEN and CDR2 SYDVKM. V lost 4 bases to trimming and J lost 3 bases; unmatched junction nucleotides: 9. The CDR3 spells CASSSSVGQGYTEAFF. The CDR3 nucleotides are TGTGCCAGCAGTTCTTCCGTGGGACAGGGATACACTGAAGCTTTCTTT.

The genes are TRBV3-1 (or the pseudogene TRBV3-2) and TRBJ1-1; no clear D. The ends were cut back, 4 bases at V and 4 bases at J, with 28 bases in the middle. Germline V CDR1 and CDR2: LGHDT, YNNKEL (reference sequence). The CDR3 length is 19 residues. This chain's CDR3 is CASSPQVGSGSLGSTEAFF. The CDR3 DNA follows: TGTGCCAGCAGCCCCCAGGTGGGGTCTGGATCCTTGGGGAGCACTGAAGCTTTCTTT.

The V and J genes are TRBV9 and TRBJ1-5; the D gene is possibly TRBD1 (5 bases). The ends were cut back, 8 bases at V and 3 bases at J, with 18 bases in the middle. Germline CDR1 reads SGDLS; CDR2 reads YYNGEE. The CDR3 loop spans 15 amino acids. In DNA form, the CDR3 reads TGTGCCAGTTCCCCCAAAGGGGCCTACAATCAGCCCCAGCATTTT. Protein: CASSPKGAYNQPQHF. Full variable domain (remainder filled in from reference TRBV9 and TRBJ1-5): DSGVTQTPKHLITATGQRVTLRCSPRSGDLSVYWYQQSLDQGLQFLIQYYNGEERAKGNILERFSAQQFPDLHSELNLSSLELGDSALYFCASSPKGAYNQPQHFGDGTRLSIL.

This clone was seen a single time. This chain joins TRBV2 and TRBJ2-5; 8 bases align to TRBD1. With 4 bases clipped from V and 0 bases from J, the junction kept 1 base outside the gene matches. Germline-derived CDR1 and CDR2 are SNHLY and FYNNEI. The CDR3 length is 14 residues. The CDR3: CASSGDRYQETQYF. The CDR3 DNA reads TGTGCCAGCAGTGGGGACAGGTACCAAGAGACCCAGTACTTC.

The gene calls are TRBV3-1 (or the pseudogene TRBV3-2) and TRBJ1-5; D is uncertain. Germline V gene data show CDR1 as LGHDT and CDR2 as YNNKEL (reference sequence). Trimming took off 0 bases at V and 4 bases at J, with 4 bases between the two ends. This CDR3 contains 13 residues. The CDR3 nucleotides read TGTGCCAGCAGCCAAGACGGTAATCAGCCCCAGCATTTT. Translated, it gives CASSQDGNQPQHF.

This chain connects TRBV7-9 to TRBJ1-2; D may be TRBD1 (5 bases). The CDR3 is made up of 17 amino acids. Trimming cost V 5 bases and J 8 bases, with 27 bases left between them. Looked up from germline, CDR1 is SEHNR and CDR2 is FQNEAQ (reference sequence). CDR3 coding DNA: TGTGCCAGCAGCGTCCCCGTAGACAGCACATTTCACGTGGGCTACACCTTC. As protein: CASSVPVDSTFHVGYTF.

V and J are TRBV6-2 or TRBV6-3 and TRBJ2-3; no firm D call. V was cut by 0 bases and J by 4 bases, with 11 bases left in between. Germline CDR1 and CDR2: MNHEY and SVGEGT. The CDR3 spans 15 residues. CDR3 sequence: CASSYSGGEPDTQYF. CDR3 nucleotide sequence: TGTGCCAGCAGTTACTCCGGCGGAGAGCCAGATACGCAGTATTTT.

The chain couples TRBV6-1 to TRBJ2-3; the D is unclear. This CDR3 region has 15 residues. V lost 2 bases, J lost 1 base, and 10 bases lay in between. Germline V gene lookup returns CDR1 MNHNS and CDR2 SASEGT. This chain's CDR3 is CASSEQSRGTDTQYF. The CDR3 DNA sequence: TGTGCCAGCAGTGAACAGTCCCGGGGCACAGATACGCAGTATTTT.

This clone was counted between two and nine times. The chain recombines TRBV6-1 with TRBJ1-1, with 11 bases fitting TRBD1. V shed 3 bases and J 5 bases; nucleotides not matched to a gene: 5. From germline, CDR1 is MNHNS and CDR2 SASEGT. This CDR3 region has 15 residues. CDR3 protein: CASSEWTGGVTEAFF. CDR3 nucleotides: TGTGCCAGCAGTGAGTGGACAGGGGGCGTTACTGAAGCTTTCTTT.

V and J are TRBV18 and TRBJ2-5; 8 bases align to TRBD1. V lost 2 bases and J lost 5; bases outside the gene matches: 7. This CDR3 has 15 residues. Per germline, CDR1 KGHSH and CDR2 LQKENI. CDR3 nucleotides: TGTGCCAGCTCACCAAACTCAGGGGGCGGTGAGACCCAGTACTTC. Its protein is CASSPNSGGGETQYF.

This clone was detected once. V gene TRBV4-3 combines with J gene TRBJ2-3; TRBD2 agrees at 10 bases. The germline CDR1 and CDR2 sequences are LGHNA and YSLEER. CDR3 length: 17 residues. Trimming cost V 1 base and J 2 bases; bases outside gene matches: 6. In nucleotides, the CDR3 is TGCGCCAGCAGCCAAGCCCTAGCGGGGGCCTACACAGATACGCAGTATTTT. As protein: CASSQALAGAYTDTQYF.

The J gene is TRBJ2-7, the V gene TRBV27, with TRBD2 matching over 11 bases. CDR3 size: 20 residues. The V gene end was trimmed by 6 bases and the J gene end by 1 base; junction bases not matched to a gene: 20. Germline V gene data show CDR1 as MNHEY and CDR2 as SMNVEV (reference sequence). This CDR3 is CASSQTFTTRLAGISYEQYF. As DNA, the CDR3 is TGTGCCAGCAGCCAGACTTTTACAACAAGACTAGCGGGGATATCCTACGAGCAGTACTTC.

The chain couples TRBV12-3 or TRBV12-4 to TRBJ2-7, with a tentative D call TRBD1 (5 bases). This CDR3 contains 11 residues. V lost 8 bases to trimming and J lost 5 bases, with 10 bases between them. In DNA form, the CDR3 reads TGTGCCAGCGCAGGGTACCACGAGCAGTACTTC. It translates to CASAGYHEQYF.

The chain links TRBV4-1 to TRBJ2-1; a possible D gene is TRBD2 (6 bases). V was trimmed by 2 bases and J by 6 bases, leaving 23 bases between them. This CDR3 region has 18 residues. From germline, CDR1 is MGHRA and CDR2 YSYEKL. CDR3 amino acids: CASSQPAGGSGLGNEQFF. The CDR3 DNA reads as TGCGCCAGCAGCCAACCCGCTGGGGGGAGCGGTCTCGGCAATGAGCAGTTCTTC.

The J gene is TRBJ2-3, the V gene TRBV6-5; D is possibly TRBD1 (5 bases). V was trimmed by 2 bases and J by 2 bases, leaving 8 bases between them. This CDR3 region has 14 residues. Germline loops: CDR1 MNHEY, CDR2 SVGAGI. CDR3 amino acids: CASSYGQSTDTQYF. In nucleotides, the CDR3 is TGTGCCAGCAGTTACGGACAATCCACAGATACGCAGTATTTT.

CDR3 sequence (DNA): TGTGCCAGCAGCATCGGGCTAGCGGCTTCCTACAATGAGCAGTTCTTC. Translation gives CASSIGLAASYNEQFF. This chain joins TRBV5-5 and TRBJ2-1; 7 positions match TRBD2. Per the germline V gene, CDR1 is SGHKS and CDR2 is YYEKEE (reference sequence). The junction had 8 bases not matched to a gene; V was cut back by 4 bases and J by 1 base. The CDR3 totals 16 residues.